This T cell receptor (beta chain) was obtained from a study of T cell responses to AZD1222 COVID-19 vaccine. The CDR3 contains 13 residues. V shed 4 bases and J shed 3 bases, with 7 bases lying between them. Some clones are missing from TCRdb's copy, which holds only in-frame ones; the method was immunoSEQ multiplex PCR. Of some 90,000 clones listed, around 90% were seen once; the top ten hold around 5%. The receptor comes from an adult in good health. V and J are TRBV12-3 or TRBV12-4 and TRBJ1-5; D unresolved. The source material was peripheral blood, sampled on day 0 of MenACWY control vaccination. This chain's CDR3 is CASSSLPNQPQHF. CDR3 DNA: TGTGCCAGCAGTTCCCTGCCCAATCAGCCCCAGCATTTT.